This entry lists 18 T cell receptor beta chains sequenced from one sample in a study of molecular identifiers for immune sequencing clone quantification. TCRdb reprocessed the PCR reads via MiXCR and lists one record per CDR3 protein. The sample includes under 85,000 distinct CDR3 sequences, less than 20% seen only once; the top ten take over 1.2%. Material: naive CD8+ T cells from blood, with Jurkat cell RNA spiked in. Subset specified: FACS-sorted CD8+CD4-CCR7+CD45RA+ naive T cells. The receptors here all came from a human donor in good health. Some libraries in this study had Jurkat cell RNA spiked in.

This clonotype was recorded at least ten times. The V call is TRBV14, the J call TRBJ2-7, with 7 bases fitting TRBD2. The ends lost 4 bases at V and 4 bases at J; junction bases unmatched: 4. The CDR3 length is 13 residues. Germline values: CDR1 SGHDN, CDR2 FVKESK. This chain's CDR3 is CASSLGGGYEQYF. The CDR3 coding sequence is TGTGCCAGCAGCCTGGGCGGGGGTTACGAGCAGTACTTC.

The sample holds many counts of this clonotype. The DNA for the CDR3 is TGTGCCAGCAGCCCCCCGGTCCCGGGCTCCTACGAGCAGTACTTC. As protein: CASSPPVPGSYEQYF. The rearrangement uses TRBV7-8 and TRBJ2-7; D gene ambiguous. CDR1 and CDR2 (germline): SGHVS, FQNEAQ. V shed 5 bases and J shed 0 bases, with 14 bases lying between them. The CDR3 sequence is 15 residues long.

Worth noting for this clonotype: Relative to the germline gene, one junction end is altered; a read error may explain this. This chain joins TRBV4-1 and TRBJ2-1; 11 nucleotides align to TRBD2. The length of the CDR3 is 17 residues. Germline V lookup: CDR1 MGHRA, CDR2 YSYEKL. CDR3 protein: CASSESPSGRFLNEQSF. DNA for the CDR3: TGCGCCAGCAGCGAATCCCCTAGCGGGAGGTTTCTGAATGAGCAGTCCTTC.

This clonotype occurred a few times. V usage is TRBV27 and J usage is TRBJ1-2, with D perhaps matching TRBD1 (6 bases). Germline V gives CDR1 MNHEY, CDR2 SMNVEV (reference sequence). The V end was cut by 5 bases, the J end by 4 bases, with 20 bases between. This CDR3 has 16 residues. Written as DNA, the CDR3 is TGTGCCAGCAGTCCATCAACTGGACAGCTCTTCTATGGCTACACCTTC. Amino acid sequence: CASSPSTGQLFYGYTF.

About this clonotype itself: One base away lies a much larger clone, so this may be a sequencing read error. The chain joins TRBV29-1 to TRBJ2-7, with TRBD1 identical over 8 bases. J was trimmed by 0 bases and V by 5 bases; bases with no gene match: 6. The CDR3 extends over 14 amino acids. Germline-derived CDR1 and CDR2 are SQVTM and ANQGSEA. DNA for the CDR3: TGCAGCGTTACCGGACAGGGAACCTCCTACGAGCAGTACTTC. This encodes CSVTGQGTSYEQYF.

The table lists this clonotype with many counts. The chain combines TRBV13 with TRBJ2-2; 7 positions match TRBD2. CDR3 length: 16 amino acids. The V segment lost 3 bases and the J segment 1 base; nucleotides outside the gene matches: 5. The germline V gene has CDR1 PRHDT and CDR2 FYEKMQ (reference sequence). The CDR3 is CASSFSAGMNTGELFF. The CDR3 region has the DNA TGTGCCAGCAGCTTCTCAGCGGGGATGAACACCGGGGAGCTGTTTTTT.

This clonotype was detected many times. This rearrangement joins TRBV12-3 or TRBV12-4 to TRBJ2-5; 7 bases match TRBD2. The junction had 10 bases not matched to a gene; V was cut back by 6 bases and J by 3 bases. This CDR3 spans 15 amino acids. The CDR3: CASRPSTSREETQYF. The DNA for the CDR3 is TGTGCCAGCAGACCTTCGACTAGCCGAGAAGAGACCCAGTACTTC.

V gene TRBV7-8 combines with J gene TRBJ2-1; 13 bases agree with TRBD2. V gave up 8 bases and J gave up 7 bases; unmatched junction bases: 11. The CDR3 is 16 amino acids. Germline V lookup: CDR1 SGHVS, CDR2 FQNEAQ. The CDR3 sequence is CASGAGLAGVVNEQFF. CDR3 nucleotides: TGTGCCAGCGGCGCCGGACTAGCGGGAGTGGTGAATGAGCAGTTCTTC.

This clonotype was found many times. The J gene is TRBJ2-7, the V gene TRBV6-5; D remains ambiguous. The CDR3 extends over 14 amino acids. Germline loops: CDR1 MNHEY, CDR2 SVGAGI. V gave up 2 bases and J gave up 3 bases, with 11 bases separating them. CDR3 nucleotide sequence: TGTGCCAGCAGTTACAGCGACGGTGTCTACGAGCAGTACTTC. It encodes CASSYSDGVYEQYF.

This clonotype was seen at least ten times. The chain carries TRBV4-1 and TRBJ1-1; D call uncertain. V was shortened by 0 bases and J by 8 bases, with 10 bases between the two germline ends. The CDR3 length is 13 residues. Germline values: CDR1 MGHRA, CDR2 YSYEKL. CDR3 sequence reads: CASSQEPGLEAFF. In DNA, the CDR3 is TGCGCCAGCAGCCAAGAACCGGGCCTAGAAGCTTTCTTT.

With respect to this clonotype: The junction differs from germline at one of its ends, possibly a read error. CDR3 protein: CAWSGTVSGNTLYF. DNA for the CDR3: TGTGCCTGGAGTGGGACAGTCTCTGGAAACACCTTATATTTT. V usage is TRBV30 and J usage is TRBJ1-3; D is possibly TRBD1 (6 bases). Germline V lookup: CDR1 GTSNPN, CDR2 SVGIG (reference sequence). CDR3 size: 14 residues.

This clonotype was observed a few times. The chain has TRBV7-9 and TRBJ2-7; D is unresolved. The CDR3 length is 12 residues. Trimming cost V 0 bases and J 3 bases, with 3 bases left between them. Germline CDR1 and CDR2: SEHNR and FQNEAQ (reference sequence). The CDR3 sequence: CASSLANYEQYF. CDR3 bases: TGTGCCAGCAGCTTAGCGAACTACGAGCAGTACTTC.

This clonotype has just a few counts. V usage is TRBV20-1 and J usage is TRBJ2-5, with 12 bases fitting TRBD2. The germline V gene encodes CDR1 DFQATT and CDR2 SNEGSKA (reference sequence). The CDR3 is made up of 17 amino acids. Trimming at V came to 5 bases and at J to 5 bases, leaving 15 bases not matched to a gene. CDR3 nucleotide sequence: TGCAGTGCTCTAGGACTAGCGGGATTCGGGGGAGGGGAGACCCAGTACTTC. Amino acid sequence: CSALGLAGFGGGETQYF.

The V and J genes are TRBV4-3 and TRBJ1-2; D possibly corresponds to TRBD1 (5 bases). Trimming cost V 0 bases and J 7 bases, with 12 bases left between them. CDR1 and CDR2 (germline): LGHNA, YSLEER. The CDR3 length is 14 residues. CDR3 sequence reads: CASSQDRGGSGYTF. The CDR3 DNA sequence: TGCGCCAGCAGCCAAGATCGGGGGGGTAGTGGCTACACCTTC.

This clonotype was counted ten times or more. The chain employs TRBV7-2 and TRBJ2-1, with D unresolved. The CDR3 runs to 10 residues. The V and J ends lost 5 bases and 9 bases respectively, with 5 bases between them. CDR1 is SGHTA and CDR2 is FQGNSA in the germline V gene. In DNA form, the CDR3 reads TGTGCCAGCAGCACCGGTGAGCAGTTCTTC. It codes for CASSTGEQFF.

Regarding this clonotype: A read error may be the cause here, since a much bigger clone is one base away. The V gene is TRBV29-1, the J gene TRBJ2-7; no clear D gene. Per the germline V gene, CDR1 is SQVTM and CDR2 is ANQGSEA. The CDR3 sequence is 14 residues long. The CDR3 loop is CSVEDSVGPHEQCF. CDR3 in DNA: TGCAGCGTTGAAGACTCCGTAGGTCCCCACGAGCAGTGCTTC.

A word on this clonotype: This may be a read error: a much more frequent sequence differs by one nucleotide. The rearrangement uses TRBV11-2 and TRBJ2-1; the D gene is possibly TRBD1 (5 bases). Germline V CDR1 and CDR2: SGHAT, FQNNGV. Between the trimmed V and J ends, which lost 5 bases and 4 bases, there was a span of 15 bases. The CDR3 is 15 amino acids. The CDR3 coding sequence is TGTGCCAGCAGCCTTGGGGCAGCTGTTTACAATGAGCAGTTCTTC. Its protein product is CASSLGAAVYNEQFF. Full variable domain (missing parts from reference TRBV11-2 and TRBJ2-1): EAGVAQSPRYKIIEKRQSVAFWCNPISGHATLYWYQQILGQGPKLLIQFQNNGVVDDSQLPKDRFSAERLKGVDSTLKIQPAKLEDSAVYLCASSLGAAVYNEQFFGPGTRLTVL.

This clonotype was seen repeatedly, ten times or more. The V gene is TRBV6-2 or TRBV6-3, the J gene TRBJ2-5; 7 bases agree with TRBD2. Germline V gene sequence: CDR1 MNHEY, CDR2 SVGEGT. There are 13 residues in the CDR3. V dropped 2 bases and J dropped 9; count of bases not matched to a gene: 6. CDR3 nucleotides: TGTGCCAGCAGTTACCACGGACGGGGGGCCCAGTACTTC. Residues: CASSYHGRGAQYF.